This TCR beta chain was observed in a study of blood T cell repertoires in COVID-19. Study details: Acute and convalescent COVID-19 specimens originated in the United States, Italy and Spain. Nucleic acid was either cDNA or gDNA, and it came from T cells, B-cell-depleted T cells, or PBMCs.

Patients in Seattle were enrolled during active infection, then followed longitudinally. Per the study methods: For nucleated cells, counts were estimated from reference gene primer amplification. Clones were read by immunoSEQ multiplex PCR, and TCRdb kept only the in-frame ones, dropping some. The V and J calls and clone size were taken over from that table, and D and trimming were inferred from the DNA. The sample lists roughly 180,000 clones, 70% to 90% occurring once. This TCR was sampled from a woman in her fifties or sixties with COVID-19, enrolled during active disease. The sequenced sample consisted of peripheral blood.

The DNA for the CDR3 is TGCGCCAGCAGCCCAGGCGGGACAGAGTACAATGAGCAGTTCTTC. Its protein is CASSPGGTEYNEQFF. V usage is TRBV5-1 and J usage is TRBJ2-1, with D perhaps matching TRBD1 (7 bases). In germline, CDR1 is SGHRS, CDR2 YFSETQ. CDR3 length equals 15 residues. Between the trimmed V and J ends, which lost 4 bases and 4 bases, there was a span of 15 bases. The variable domain in full, with the rest retrieved from reference TRBV5-1 and TRBJ2-1, is KAGVTQTPRYLIKTRGQQVTLSCSPISGHRSVSWYQQTPGQGLQFLFEYFSETQRNKGNFPGRFSGRQFSNSRSEMNVSTLELGDSALYLCASSPGGTEYNEQFFGPGTRLTVL.